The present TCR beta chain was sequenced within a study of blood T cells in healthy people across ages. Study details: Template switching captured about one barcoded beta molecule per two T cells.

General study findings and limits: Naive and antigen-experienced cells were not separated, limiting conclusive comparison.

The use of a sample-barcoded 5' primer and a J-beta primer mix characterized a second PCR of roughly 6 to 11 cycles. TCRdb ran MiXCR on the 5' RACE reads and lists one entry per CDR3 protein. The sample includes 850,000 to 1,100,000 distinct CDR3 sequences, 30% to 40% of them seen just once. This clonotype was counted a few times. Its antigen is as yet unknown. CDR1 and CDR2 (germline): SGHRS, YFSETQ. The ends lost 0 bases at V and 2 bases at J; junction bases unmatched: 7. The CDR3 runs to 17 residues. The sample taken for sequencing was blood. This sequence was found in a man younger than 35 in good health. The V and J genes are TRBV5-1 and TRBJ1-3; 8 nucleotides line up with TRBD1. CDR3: CASSLVLQGETGNTIYF. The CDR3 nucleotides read TGCGCCAGCAGCTTGGTCCTACAGGGGGAGACTGGAAACACCATATATTTT.